This T cell receptor (beta chain) derives from a study of cytomegalovirus exposure and HLA in healthy donors. CDR3 size: 17 residues. The germline V gene encodes CDR1 WNHNN and CDR2 SYGVQD (reference sequence). The junction had 20 bases not matched to a gene; V was cut back by 8 bases and J by 8 bases. The PCR contained 60 Vbeta and 13 Jbeta primers. Measured with immunoSEQ multiplex PCR; TCRdb has only the in-frame clones, and not every one. The table records about 110,000 clones, approximately 70% of them present only once. Sequencing was performed on PBMCs. The TCR sequence derives from a man aged 35-49 years in good health and CMV-seronegative. The genes are TRBV10-1 and TRBJ1-3; 8 nucleotides match TRBD1. Here the CDR3 DNA reads TGCGCCAGCCCCCGAGCAGGGGGCTATTTTGTTTTAGACACCATATATTTT. Its protein product is CASPRAGGYFVLDTIYF.